Below are 13 T cell receptor beta chains sequenced from a single sample in a study of cytomegalovirus exposure and HLA in healthy donors. The method was immunoSEQ multiplex PCR; TCRdb's version includes in-frame clones alone and lacks a portion of them. Among 130,000 or so clones, 85% to 90% were seen once, and the ten largest hold over 8.5%. Sequencing input: PBMCs. The receptors shown here come from a woman between 18 and 30 years old in good health and CMV-seropositive.

The rearrangement uses TRBV21-1 and TRBJ2-3; TRBD2 is the table's D call, not checked against the DNA. TRBV21-1 is labeled a pseudogene. The CDR3 sequence is 16 residues long. In nucleotides, the CDR3 is TGTGCCAGCAGACCCGGGCGGGGGTTGAGCACAGATACGCAGTATTTT. This translates into CASRPGRGLSTDTQYF.

The gene calls are TRBV10-1 and TRBJ2-1; D is perhaps TRBD2 (6 bases). The CDR3 runs to 16 residues. V lost 0 bases, J lost 10 bases, and 19 bases lay in between. Germline lookup yields CDR1 WNHNN and CDR2 SYGVQD (reference sequence). CDR3 sequence: CASSESFGGDHAEQFF. The DNA for the CDR3 is TGCGCCAGCAGTGAGTCGTTTGGCGGGGACCACGCGGAGCAGTTCTTC.

The rearrangement joins TRBV5-5 to TRBJ1-1; D is uncertain. Germline CDR1 reads SGHKS; CDR2 reads YYEKEE (reference sequence). The CDR3 totals 16 residues. Trimming stripped 0 bases from V and 2 bases from J, with 14 bases between. CDR3 in DNA: TGTGCCAGCAGCTTGGATGTCAGTAGGAGAAACACTGAAGCTTTCTTT. Protein: CASSLDVSRRNTEAFF.

The chain carries TRBV6-5 and TRBJ1-2; D is undetermined. Per the germline V gene, CDR1 is MNHEY and CDR2 is SVGAGI. The CDR3 runs 13 residues. The germline V and J ends were trimmed by 5 bases and 6 bases, with 13 bases remaining between them. In DNA, the CDR3 is TGTGCCAGCAGTGGTCGACCTGACAATGGCTACACCTTC. Translating gives CASSGRPDNGYTF.

The chain couples TRBV5-1 to TRBJ1-1; 11 nucleotides match TRBD1. Germline V lookup: CDR1 SGHRS, CDR2 YFSETQ. The J segment lost 1 base and the V segment lost 3 bases, leaving 2 bases of the junction unmatched. This CDR3 region has 15 residues. Written as DNA, the CDR3 is TGCGCCAGCAGCTCTGGACAGGGGGCGAACACTGAAGCTTTCTTT. Translating gives CASSSGQGANTEAFF.

The rearrangement links TRBV9 to TRBJ1-2, with D tentatively TRBD1 (6 bases). There are 17 residues in the CDR3. Germline lookup yields CDR1 SGDLS and CDR2 YYNGEE. The ends were cut back, 3 bases at V and 8 bases at J, with 26 bases in the middle. Written as DNA, the CDR3 is TGTGCCAGCAGCGGGCAAGTGATTAGTGGGGGCCTTAACGGCTACACCTTC. Protein sequence: CASSGQVISGGLNGYTF.

This chain joins TRBV5-1 and TRBJ2-1; D unclear. Deletions cut 0 bases from V and 4 bases from J, with 5 bases between. Germline V gene sequence: CDR1 SGHRS, CDR2 YFSETQ. CDR3 size: 13 residues. The CDR3 nucleotides are TGCGCCAGCAGCTTGGCCGTATACAATGAGCAGTTCTTC. It encodes CASSLAVYNEQFF.

The chain has TRBV5-1 and TRBJ2-3, with 8 bases matching TRBD1. Germline V lookup: CDR1 SGHRS, CDR2 YFSETQ. The CDR3 sequence is 17 residues long. Trimming removed 4 bases from V and 5 bases from J; junction bases left unmatched: 15. CDR3 amino acids: CASSQYSGGISRDTQYF. The CDR3 DNA reads TGCGCCAGCAGCCAGTACTCAGGGGGCATAAGTAGAGATACGCAGTATTTT.

The chain carries TRBV15 and TRBJ2-3; D ambiguous. The CDR3 has 17 residues. CDR1 LNHNV and CDR2 YYDKDF come from the germline V gene (reference sequence). Trimming stripped 0 bases from V and 2 bases from J, with 15 bases between. This chain's CDR3 is CATSRDLGPVYTDTQYF. Here the CDR3 DNA reads TGTGCCACCAGCAGAGATTTGGGCCCGGTTTACACAGATACGCAGTATTTT.

This clone was seen only once. This chain connects TRBV28 to TRBJ2-1; no clear D. Trimming shortened V by 10 bases and J by 9 bases, and 19 bases separated the two germline ends. Germline-derived CDR1 and CDR2 are MDHEN and SYDVKM. The CDR3 spans 13 residues. CDR3 residues: CATGVAAPGEQFF. CDR3 nucleotide sequence: TGTGCCACCGGCGTTGCGGCCCCCGGTGAGCAGTTCTTC.

The chain couples TRBV19 to TRBJ2-2; maybe TRBD1 (5 bases). CDR3 length: 14 residues. Trimming shortened V by 3 bases and J by 4 bases, and 9 bases separated the two germline ends. Germline CDR1 is LNHDA and CDR2 is SQIVND (reference sequence). Here the CDR3 reads CASSMGRATGELFF. The CDR3 bases are TGTGCCAGTAGTATGGGGCGTGCCACCGGGGAGCTGTTTTTT.

The chain has TRBV4-1 and TRBJ2-5, with D perhaps TRBD1 (5 bases). Germline CDR1 and CDR2: MGHRA and YSYEKL. This CDR3 has 14 amino acids. Trimming removed 0 bases from V and 6 bases from J, with 11 bases in between. Here the CDR3 DNA reads TGCGCCAGCAGCCAAGACAGGGTATCTAAGACCCAGTACTTC. This gives the protein CASSQDRVSKTQYF.

The CDR3 region has the DNA TGTGCCATCAGTGGGGATGGGGGACAGCTCTACGAGCAGTACTTC. It translates to CAISGDGGQLYEQYF. V is TRBV10-3 and J is TRBJ2-7; 7 nucleotides match TRBD1. Germline CDR1 is ENHRY and CDR2 is SYGVKD. V lost 4 bases, J lost 3 bases, and 9 bases stayed unmatched. The CDR3 has 15 residues.